This T cell receptor (beta chain) was found in a study of regulatory T cells in long-lasting Graves disease. Looking at the study overall: With positive TSH receptor antibodies and over 5 years of antithyroid drugs, Graves' disease was considered persistent.

The time point here: persistent/refractory GD, antithyroid drugs over 5 years with positive TRAb. PBMC-extracted RNA yielded the TCR library. With regard to this clonotype: Antigen unknown.

This CDR3 spans 13 amino acids. Germline loops: CDR1 SGHKS, CDR2 YYEKEE (reference sequence). Trimming cost V 4 bases and J 6 bases, with 13 bases left between them. The study's findings and limits: Persistent disease preferred TRBV28, TRBJ1-2 and TRBJ2-5. New patients shared fewer public clonotypes (about 1,000) than persistent patients did (about 3,000).

Arm-PCR of CDR3 regions with iRepertoire HTBI primers generated TCR beta libraries. TCRdb ran MiXCR on the multiplex PCR reads and lists one entry per CDR3 protein. The sample comprises 700,000 or so distinct CDR3 sequences, about 30% of which are singletons, and roughly 40% rests with the top ten. The receptor's source is a female donor with Graves disease. The specimen comprised peripheral blood mononuclear cells (PBMCs), sampled when the disease was refractory, from a patient treated with antithyroid drugs. The V call is TRBV5-5, the J call TRBJ1-1; D is unclear. The CDR3 DNA reads as TGTGCCAGCAGCCACCCTGGGATTTCTGAAGCTTTCTTT. It specifies CASSHPGISEAFF.